This T cell receptor (beta chain) was found in a study of early T cells in non-severe SARS-CoV-2 infection (dated by TCRdb to the early 2020s). Describing the broader study: TCR sequencing used bulk RNA from unsorted whole blood, so alpha and beta chains could not be paired. Summary of the overall study and its limitations: Matching against VDJdb was skewed toward anti-spike CD8 responses, likely underestimated virus-specific expansions, and missed private and CD4 specificities.

A case-control design nested within a healthcare worker cohort in London, UK, was used, with weekly nasopharyngeal swab PCR tests and blood sampling performed. Between 23 and 31 March 2020, the week of the UK lockdown, healthcare workers were enrolled and then followed up weekly for as long as 16 weeks. The method was 5' RACE. The data were produced on a NextSeq 500. In the TCR library protocol, unique molecular identifiers were attached to individual cDNA molecules to correct for PCR bias and sequencing error. Both TCR alpha and beta chains were sequenced, and tight co-correlation was observed between alpha and beta sequence abundances in each sample. As for how the authors treated the data: Decombinator V4 was used to annotate TCR sequences for V gene, J gene and CDR3. Expanded TCRs were defined as changing significantly between any two time points under a Poisson model with p below 0.0001. TCR abundances were normalised to the total number of TCRs sequenced per sample and were expressed as counts per million. MAIT TCRs were defined by TRAV1-2 paired with TRAJ12, TRAJ20 or TRAJ33, and iNKT TCRs by TRAV10 paired with TRAJ18. A search of VDJdb, accessed on 1 November 2021, was run for TCRs annotated to CMV, EBV and SARS-CoV-2, with TCRs annotated for multiple antigens excluded. TCRdb trimmed the raw reads at Q25, called clones with MiXCR and kept productive beta chains. A single entry per CDR3 protein holds the most common genes and DNA from its merged rows. None of the V and J calls come from the authors' own analysis; TCRdb made them. Present in this sample are 60,000 or so distinct CDR3 sequences, around 13% of which were seen just once. Clones ranked in the top ten supply approximately 2.8% of the sample.

In its sample, this clonotype was seen a few times. Its recognized antigen is unknown. No per-base quality is available; no much larger clone lies one base away. V is shortened by 5 bases, J by 0 bases, and the region joining them spans 8 bases. Via the germline V gene, CDR1 is MDHEN and CDR2 SYDVKM. Measured from the cysteine to the phenylalanine, the CDR3 is 15 residues long. The kept DNA is CDR3 alone, 45 bases in frame from the first base. The sequence was obtained from an adult who was a healthcare worker with PCR-confirmed SARS-CoV-2 infection or an uninfected control (not recorded which). The sequencing input was whole blood. The chain uses TRBV28 and TRBJ2-6; the D gene cannot be resolved reliably. CDR3 loop: CASSPALSGANVLTF. The nucleotide sequence is given as TGTGCCAGCAGTCCCGCCCTCTCTGGGGCCAACGTCCTGACTTTC. Reference TRBV28 and TRBJ2-6 genes cover what lies past the CDR3, so the full variable domain is DVKVTQSSRYLVKRTGEKVFLECVQDMDHENMFWYRQDPGLGLRLIYFSYDVKMKEKGDIPEGYSVSREKKERFSLILESASTNQTSMYLCASSPALSGANVLTFGAGSRLTVL.